This TCR beta chain originates from a study of cytomegalovirus exposure and HLA in healthy donors. Regarding the study as a whole: Later analysis reportedly placed an Asian-associated ancestry cluster below the approximately 650-donor mean in N-insertions.

Regarding this clone: Its specificity is unknown.

60 Vbeta and 13 Jbeta primers were used in PCR. Data came from immunoSEQ multiplex PCR; TCRdb stores just in-frame clones and leaves some out. The sample shows some 95,000 clones, 55% to 85% of them seen only once. V dropped 5 bases and J dropped 5 bases, with 13 bases sitting between them. Germline lookup yields CDR1 SGDLS and CDR2 YYNGEE. The length of the CDR3 is 14 residues. The clonotype originates from a woman aged 18-29 years in good health and CMV-seropositive. Sequencing was done on a sample of PBMCs. This chain uses TRBV9 with TRBJ2-2; possible D gene TRBD1, 5 bases. The CDR3: CASSVRDYTGELFF. Here the CDR3 DNA reads TGTGCCAGCAGTGTCAGGGATTATACCGGGGAGCTGTTTTTT.